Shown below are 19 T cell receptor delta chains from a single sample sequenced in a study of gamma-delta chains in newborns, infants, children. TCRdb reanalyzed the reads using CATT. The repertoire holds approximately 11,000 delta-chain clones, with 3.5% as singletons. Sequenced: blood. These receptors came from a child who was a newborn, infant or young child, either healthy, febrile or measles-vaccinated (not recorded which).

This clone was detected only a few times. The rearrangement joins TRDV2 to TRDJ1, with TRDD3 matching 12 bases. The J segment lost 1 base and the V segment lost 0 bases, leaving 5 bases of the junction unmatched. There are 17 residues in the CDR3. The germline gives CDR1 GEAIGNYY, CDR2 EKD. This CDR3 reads CACDTVVWGIRTDKLIF. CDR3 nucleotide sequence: TGTGCCTGTGACACCGTGGTCTGGGGGATACGCACCGATAAACTCATCTTT.

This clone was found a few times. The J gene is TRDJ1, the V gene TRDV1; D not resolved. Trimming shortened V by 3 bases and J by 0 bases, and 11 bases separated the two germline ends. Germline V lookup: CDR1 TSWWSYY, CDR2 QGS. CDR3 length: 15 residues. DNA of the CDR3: TGTGCTCTTGGGGATTTCCCCGGGGACACCGATAAACTCATCTTT. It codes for CALGDFPGDTDKLIF.

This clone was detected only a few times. The CDR3: CACDAVWGIESSWDTRQMFF. As DNA, the CDR3 is TGTGCCTGTGACGCCGTCTGGGGGATAGAAAGCTCCTGGGACACCCGACAGATGTTTTTC. This chain uses TRDV2 with TRDJ3; 10 nucleotides agree with TRDD3. V shed 3 bases, J shed 0 bases, and the junction held 10 bases outside the gene matches. Germline V CDR1 and CDR2: GEAIGNYY, EKD. The CDR3 contains 20 residues.

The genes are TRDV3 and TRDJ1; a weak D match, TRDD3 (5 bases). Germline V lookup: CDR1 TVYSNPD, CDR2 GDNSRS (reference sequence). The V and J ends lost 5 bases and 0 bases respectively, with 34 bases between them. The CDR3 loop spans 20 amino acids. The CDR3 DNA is TGTGCCCTCTCGGCGGCGCTTGGGTCACGGGGGCCCTTAAACACCGATAAACTCATCTTT. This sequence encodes CALSAALGSRGPLNTDKLIF.

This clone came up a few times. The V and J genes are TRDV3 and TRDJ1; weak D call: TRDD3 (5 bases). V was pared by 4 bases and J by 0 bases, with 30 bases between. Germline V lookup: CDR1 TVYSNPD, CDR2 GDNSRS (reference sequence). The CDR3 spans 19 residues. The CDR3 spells CASGIPRRSRSIHTDKLIF. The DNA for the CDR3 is TGTGCCTCCGGGATCCCAAGGAGGTCCCGCTCCATCCACACCGATAAACTCATCTTT.

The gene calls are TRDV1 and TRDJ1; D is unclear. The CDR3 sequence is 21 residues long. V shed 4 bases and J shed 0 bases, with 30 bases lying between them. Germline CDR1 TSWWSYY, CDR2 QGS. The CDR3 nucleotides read TGTGCTCTTGGGGGGGCTGTGGTACCCGCAGGCCACCATCATAACACCGATAAACTCATCTTT. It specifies CALGGAVVPAGHHHNTDKLIF.

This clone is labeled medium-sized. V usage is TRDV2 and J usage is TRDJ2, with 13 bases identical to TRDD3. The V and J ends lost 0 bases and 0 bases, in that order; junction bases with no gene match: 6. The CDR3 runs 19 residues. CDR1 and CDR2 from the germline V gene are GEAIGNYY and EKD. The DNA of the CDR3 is TGTGCCTGTGACACCGTACTGGGGGATACGCTTACTTTGACAGCACAACTCTTCTTT. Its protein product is CACDTVLGDTLTLTAQLFF.

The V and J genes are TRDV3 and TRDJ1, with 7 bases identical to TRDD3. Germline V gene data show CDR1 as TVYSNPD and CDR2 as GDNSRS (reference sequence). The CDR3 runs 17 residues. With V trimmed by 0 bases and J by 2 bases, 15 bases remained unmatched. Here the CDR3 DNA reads TGTGCCTTTAGGTGTGCTGACCGAGGATACGGGACCGATAAACTCATCTTT. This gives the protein CAFRCADRGYGTDKLIF.

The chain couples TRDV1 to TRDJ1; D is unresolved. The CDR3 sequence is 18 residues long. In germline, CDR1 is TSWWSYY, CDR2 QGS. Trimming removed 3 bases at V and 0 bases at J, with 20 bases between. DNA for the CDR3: TGTGCTCTTGGGGACCTCCCTCCGAGCCTCACCCACACCGATAAACTCATCTTT. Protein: CALGDLPPSLTHTDKLIF.

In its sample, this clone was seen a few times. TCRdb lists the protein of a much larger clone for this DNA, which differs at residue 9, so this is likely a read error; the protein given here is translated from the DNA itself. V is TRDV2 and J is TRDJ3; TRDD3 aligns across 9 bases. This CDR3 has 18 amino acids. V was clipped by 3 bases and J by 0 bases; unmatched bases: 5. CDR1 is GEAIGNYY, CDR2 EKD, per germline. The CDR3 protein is CACDLLGEGSWDTRQMFF. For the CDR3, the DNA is TGTGCCTGTGACCTACTGGGGGAAGGCTCCTGGGACACCCGACAGATGTTTTTC.

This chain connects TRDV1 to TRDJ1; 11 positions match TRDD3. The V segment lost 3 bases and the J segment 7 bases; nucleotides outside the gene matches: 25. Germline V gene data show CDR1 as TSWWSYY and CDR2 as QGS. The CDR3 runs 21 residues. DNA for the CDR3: TGTGCTCTTGGGGATGGGTTGGTAACATCCGTTACCTGGGGGATACCGGTTAAACTCATCTTT. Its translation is CALGDGLVTSVTWGIPVKLIF.

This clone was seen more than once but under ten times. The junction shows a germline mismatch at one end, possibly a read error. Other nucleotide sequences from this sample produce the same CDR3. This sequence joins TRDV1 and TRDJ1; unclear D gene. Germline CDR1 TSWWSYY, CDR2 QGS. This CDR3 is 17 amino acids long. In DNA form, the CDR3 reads TGTGCTCTTGGGGAACACGTCTCTGGCCTTACCACCGATAAACTCATCTTC. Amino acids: CALGEHVSGLTTDKLIF.

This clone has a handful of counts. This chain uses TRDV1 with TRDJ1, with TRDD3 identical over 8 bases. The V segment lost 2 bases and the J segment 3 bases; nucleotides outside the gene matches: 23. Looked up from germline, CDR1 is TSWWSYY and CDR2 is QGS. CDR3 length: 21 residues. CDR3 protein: CALGEALYRWGTYRYADKLIF. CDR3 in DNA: TGTGCTCTTGGGGAAGCCTTATACCGCTGGGGGACATATAGGTACGCCGATAAACTCATCTTT.

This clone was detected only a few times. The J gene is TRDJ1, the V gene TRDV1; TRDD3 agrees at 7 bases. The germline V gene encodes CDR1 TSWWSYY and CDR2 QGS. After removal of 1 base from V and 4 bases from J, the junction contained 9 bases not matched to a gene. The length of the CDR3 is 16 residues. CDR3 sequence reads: CALGEPRRDTNDKLIF. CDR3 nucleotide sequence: TGTGCTCTTGGGGAACCTCGTCGGGATACCAACGATAAACTCATCTTT.

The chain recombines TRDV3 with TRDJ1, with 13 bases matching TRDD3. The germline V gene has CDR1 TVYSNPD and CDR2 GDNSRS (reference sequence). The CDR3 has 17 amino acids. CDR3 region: CAFGGTGGYAMDDKLIF. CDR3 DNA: TGTGCTTTTGGGGGTACTGGGGGATACGCCATGGACGATAAACTCATCTTT. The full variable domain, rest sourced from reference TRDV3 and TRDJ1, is CDKVTQSSPDQTVASGSEVVLLCTYDTVYSNPDLFWYRIRPDYSFQFVFYGDNSRSEGADFTQGRFSVKHILTQKAFHLVISPVRTEDSATYYCAFGGTGGYAMDDKLIFGKGTRVTVEP.

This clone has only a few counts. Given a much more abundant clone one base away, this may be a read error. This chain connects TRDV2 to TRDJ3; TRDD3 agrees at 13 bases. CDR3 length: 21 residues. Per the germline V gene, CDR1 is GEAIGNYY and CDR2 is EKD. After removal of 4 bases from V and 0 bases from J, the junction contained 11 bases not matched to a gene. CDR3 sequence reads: CACETVLGDTRVSWDTRQMFF. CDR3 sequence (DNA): TGTGCCTGTGAAACCGTACTGGGGGATACGCGAGTCTCCTGGGACACCCGACAGATGTTTTTC.

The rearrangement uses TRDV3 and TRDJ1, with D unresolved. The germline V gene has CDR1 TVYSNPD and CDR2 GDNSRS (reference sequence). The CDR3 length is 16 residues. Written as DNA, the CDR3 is TGTGCTTGCTCTCGTTTGCCCTTTACCGGGACGGATAAACTCATCTTT. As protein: CACSRLPFTGTDKLIF.

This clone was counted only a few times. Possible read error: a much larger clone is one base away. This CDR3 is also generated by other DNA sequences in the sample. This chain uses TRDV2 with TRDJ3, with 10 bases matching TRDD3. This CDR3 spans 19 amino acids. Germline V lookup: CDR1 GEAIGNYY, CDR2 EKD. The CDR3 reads CACDTVLGDSPWDTRQMFF. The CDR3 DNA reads TGTGCCTGTGACACCGTGCTGGGGGATAGTCCCTGGGACACTCGACAGATGTTTTTC.

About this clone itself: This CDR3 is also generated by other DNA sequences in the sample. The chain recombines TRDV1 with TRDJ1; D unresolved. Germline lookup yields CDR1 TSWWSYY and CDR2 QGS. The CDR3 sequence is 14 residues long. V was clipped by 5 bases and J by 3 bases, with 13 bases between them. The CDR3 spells CALGKAPLSDKLIF. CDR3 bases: TGTGCTCTTGGGAAGGCGCCTTTGTCCGATAAACTCATCTTT.